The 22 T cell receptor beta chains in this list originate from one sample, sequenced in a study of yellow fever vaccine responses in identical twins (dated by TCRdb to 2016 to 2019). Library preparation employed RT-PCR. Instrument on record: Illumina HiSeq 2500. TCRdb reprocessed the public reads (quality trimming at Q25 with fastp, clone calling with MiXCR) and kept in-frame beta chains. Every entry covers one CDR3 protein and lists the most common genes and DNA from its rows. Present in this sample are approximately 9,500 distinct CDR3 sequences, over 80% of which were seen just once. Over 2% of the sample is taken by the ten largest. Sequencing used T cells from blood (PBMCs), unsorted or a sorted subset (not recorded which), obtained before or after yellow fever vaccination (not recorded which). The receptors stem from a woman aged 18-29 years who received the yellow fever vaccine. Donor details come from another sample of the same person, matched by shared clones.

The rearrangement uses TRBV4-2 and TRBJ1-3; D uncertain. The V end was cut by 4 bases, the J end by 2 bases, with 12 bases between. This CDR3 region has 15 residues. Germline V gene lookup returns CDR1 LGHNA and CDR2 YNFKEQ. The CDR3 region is CASSPPIGAGNTIYF. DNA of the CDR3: TGTGCCAGCAGCCCCCCCATAGGAGCTGGAAACACCATATATTTT.

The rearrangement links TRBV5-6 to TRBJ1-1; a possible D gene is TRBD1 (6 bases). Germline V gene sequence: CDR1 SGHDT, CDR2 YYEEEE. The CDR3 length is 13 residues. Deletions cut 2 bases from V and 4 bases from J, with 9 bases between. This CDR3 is CASSFTQGTEAFF. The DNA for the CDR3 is TGTGCCAGCAGCTTCACACAGGGCACTGAAGCTTTCTTT.

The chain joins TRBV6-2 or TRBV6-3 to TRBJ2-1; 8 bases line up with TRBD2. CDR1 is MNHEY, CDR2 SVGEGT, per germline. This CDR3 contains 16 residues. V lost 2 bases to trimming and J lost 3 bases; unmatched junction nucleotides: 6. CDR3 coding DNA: TGTGCCAGCAGTTACCGGGCGGGGGGCATCTACAATGAGCAGTTCTTC. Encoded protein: CASSYRAGGIYNEQFF.

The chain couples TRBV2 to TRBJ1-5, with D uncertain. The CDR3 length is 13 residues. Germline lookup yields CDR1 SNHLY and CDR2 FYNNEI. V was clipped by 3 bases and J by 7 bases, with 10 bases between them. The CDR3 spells CASSDWGGQPQHF. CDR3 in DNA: TGTGCCAGCAGTGACTGGGGTGGGCAGCCCCAGCATTTT.

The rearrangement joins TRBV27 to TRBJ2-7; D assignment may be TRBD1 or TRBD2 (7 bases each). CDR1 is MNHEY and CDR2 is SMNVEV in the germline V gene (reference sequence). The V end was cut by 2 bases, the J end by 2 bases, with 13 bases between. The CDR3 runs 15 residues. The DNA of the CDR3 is TGTGCCAGCAGTTTAGGGGCAGGGGGGGCCTACGAGCAGTACTTC. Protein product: CASSLGAGGAYEQYF.

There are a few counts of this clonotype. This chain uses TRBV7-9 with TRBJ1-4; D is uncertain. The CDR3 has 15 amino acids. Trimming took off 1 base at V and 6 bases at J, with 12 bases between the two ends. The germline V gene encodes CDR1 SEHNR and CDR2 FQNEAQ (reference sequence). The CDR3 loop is CASSLVLWGDEKLFF. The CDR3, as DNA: TGTGCCAGCAGCTTAGTTCTCTGGGGAGATGAAAAACTGTTTTTT. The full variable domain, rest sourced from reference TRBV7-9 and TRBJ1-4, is DTGVSQNPRHKITKRGQNVTFRCDPISEHNRLYWYRQTLGQGPEFLTYFQNEAQLEKSRLLSDRFSAERPKGSFSTLEIQRTEQGDSAMYLCASSLVLWGDEKLFFGSGTQLSVL.

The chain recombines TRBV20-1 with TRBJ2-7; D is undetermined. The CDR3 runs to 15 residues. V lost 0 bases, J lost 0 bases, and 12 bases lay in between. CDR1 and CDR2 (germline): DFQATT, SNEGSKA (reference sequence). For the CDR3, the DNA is TGCAGTGCTAGAGAGCCCAAGGGCATCTCCTACGAGCAGTACTTC. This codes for CSAREPKGISYEQYF.

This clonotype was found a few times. The CDR3 sequence is CASSSAGLKAFF. CDR3 bases: TGTGCCAGCAGCTCCGCGGGATTAAAAGCTTTCTTT. The chain uses TRBV13 and TRBJ1-1; D gene ambiguous. V was pared by 4 bases and J by 9 bases, with 12 bases between. Germline-derived CDR1 and CDR2 are PRHDT and FYEKMQ (reference sequence). The CDR3 has 12 residues.

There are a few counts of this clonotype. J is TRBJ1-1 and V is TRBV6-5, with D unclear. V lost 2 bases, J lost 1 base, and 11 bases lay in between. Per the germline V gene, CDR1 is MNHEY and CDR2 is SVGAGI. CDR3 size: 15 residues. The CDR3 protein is CASSYGGGENTEAFF. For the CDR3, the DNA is TGTGCCAGCAGTTACGGAGGCGGAGAGAACACTGAAGCTTTCTTT.

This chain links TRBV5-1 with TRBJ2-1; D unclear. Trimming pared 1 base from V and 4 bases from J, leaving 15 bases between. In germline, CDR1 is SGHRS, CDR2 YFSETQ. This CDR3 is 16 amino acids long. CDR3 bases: TGCGCCAGCAGCTTGTTGTCCGTTCGCCAGTACAATGAGCAGTTCTTC. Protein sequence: CASSLLSVRQYNEQFF.

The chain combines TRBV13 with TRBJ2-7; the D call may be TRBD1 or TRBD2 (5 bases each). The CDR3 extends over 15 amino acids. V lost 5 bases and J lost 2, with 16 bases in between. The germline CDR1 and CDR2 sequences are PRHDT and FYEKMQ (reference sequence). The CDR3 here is CASSQTPGTAYEQYF. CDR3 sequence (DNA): TGTGCCAGCAGCCAGACTCCGGGGACCGCCTACGAGCAGTACTTC. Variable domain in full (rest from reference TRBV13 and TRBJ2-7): AAGVIQSPRHLIKEKRETATLKCYPIPRHDTVYWYQQGPGQDPQFLISFYEKMQSDKGSIPDRFSAQQFSDYHSELNMSSLELGDSALYFCASSQTPGTAYEQYFGPGTRLTVT.

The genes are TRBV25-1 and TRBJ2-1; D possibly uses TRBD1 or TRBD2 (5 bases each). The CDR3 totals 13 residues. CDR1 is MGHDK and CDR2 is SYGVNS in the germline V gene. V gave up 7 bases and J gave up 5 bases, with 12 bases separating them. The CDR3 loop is CASMRGPNNEQFF. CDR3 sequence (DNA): TGTGCCAGCATGAGGGGCCCCAACAATGAGCAGTTCTTC.

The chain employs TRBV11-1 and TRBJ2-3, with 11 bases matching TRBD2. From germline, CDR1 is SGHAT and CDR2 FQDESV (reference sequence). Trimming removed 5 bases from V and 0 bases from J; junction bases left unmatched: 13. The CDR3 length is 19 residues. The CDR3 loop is CASSRYTASSGRSTDTQYF. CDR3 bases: TGTGCCAGCAGCCGATATACGGCGTCTAGCGGGAGGAGCACAGATACGCAGTATTTT. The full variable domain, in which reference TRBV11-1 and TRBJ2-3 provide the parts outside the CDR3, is EAEVAQSPRYKITEKSQAVAFWCDPISGHATLYWYRQILGQGPELLVQFQDESVVDDSQLPKDRFSAERLKGVDSTLKIQPAELGDSAMYLCASSRYTASSGRSTDTQYFGPGTRLTVL.

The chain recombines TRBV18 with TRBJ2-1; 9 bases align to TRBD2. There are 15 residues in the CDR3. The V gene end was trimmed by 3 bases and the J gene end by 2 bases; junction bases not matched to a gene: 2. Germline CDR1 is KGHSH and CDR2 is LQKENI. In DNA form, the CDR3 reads TGTGCCAGCTCACCGCTAGCGGGACCCTACAATGAGCAGTTCTTC. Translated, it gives CASSPLAGPYNEQFF.

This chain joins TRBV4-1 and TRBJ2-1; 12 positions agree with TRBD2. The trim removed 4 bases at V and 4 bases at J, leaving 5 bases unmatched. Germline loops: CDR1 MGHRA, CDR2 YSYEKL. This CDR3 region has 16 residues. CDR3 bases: TGCGCCAGCAGCCGACCCCTAGCGGGGGGGTACAATGAGCAGTTCTTC. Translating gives CASSRPLAGGYNEQFF.

In DNA form, the CDR3 reads TGTGCCAGCTCGGGACAGGGGGATCAGCCCCAGCATTTT. It encodes CASSGQGDQPQHF. J is TRBJ1-5 and V is TRBV18; TRBD1 matches at 11 bases. The V segment lost 6 bases and the J segment 5 bases; nucleotides outside the gene matches: 0. CDR1 and CDR2 from the germline V gene are KGHSH and LQKENI. This CDR3 spans 13 amino acids.

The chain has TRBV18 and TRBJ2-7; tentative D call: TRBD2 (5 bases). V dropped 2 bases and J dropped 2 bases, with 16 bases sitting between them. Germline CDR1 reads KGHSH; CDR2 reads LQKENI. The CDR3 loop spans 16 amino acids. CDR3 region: CASSPIGAGLAYEQYF. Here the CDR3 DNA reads TGTGCCAGCTCACCAATTGGTGCGGGTCTGGCCTACGAGCAGTACTTC.

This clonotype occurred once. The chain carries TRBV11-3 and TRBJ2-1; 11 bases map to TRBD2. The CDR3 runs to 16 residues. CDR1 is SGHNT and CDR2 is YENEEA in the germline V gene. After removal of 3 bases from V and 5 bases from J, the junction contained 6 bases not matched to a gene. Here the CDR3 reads CASSFVAGGPNNEQFF. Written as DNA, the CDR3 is TGTGCCAGCAGCTTCGTAGCGGGAGGGCCAAACAATGAGCAGTTCTTC.

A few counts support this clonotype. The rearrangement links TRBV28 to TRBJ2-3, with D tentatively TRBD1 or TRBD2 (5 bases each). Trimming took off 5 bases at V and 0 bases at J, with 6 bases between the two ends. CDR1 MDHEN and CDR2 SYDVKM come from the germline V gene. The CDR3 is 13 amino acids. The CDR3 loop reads CASSEGSTDTQYF. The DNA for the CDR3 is TGTGCCAGCAGTGAGGGGAGCACAGATACGCAGTATTTT.

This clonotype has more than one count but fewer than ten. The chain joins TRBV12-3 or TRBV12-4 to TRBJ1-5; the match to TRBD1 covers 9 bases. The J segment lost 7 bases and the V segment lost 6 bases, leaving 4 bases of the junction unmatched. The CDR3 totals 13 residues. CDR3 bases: TGTGCCAGCAGACCGGGACAGGGACAGCCCCAGCATTTT. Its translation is CASRPGQGQPQHF.

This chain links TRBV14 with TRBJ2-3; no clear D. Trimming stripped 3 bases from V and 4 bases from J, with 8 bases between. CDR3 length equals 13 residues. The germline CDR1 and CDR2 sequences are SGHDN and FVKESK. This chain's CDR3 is CASSQGAADTQYF. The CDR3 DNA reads TGTGCCAGCAGCCAGGGCGCCGCAGATACGCAGTATTTT.

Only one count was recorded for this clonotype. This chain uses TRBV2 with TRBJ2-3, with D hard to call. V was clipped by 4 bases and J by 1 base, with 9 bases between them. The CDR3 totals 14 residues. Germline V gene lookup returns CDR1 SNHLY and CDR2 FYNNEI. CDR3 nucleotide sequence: TGTGCCAGCAGTGTCGGAAAAGGCACAGATACGCAGTATTTT. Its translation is CASSVGKGTDTQYF.